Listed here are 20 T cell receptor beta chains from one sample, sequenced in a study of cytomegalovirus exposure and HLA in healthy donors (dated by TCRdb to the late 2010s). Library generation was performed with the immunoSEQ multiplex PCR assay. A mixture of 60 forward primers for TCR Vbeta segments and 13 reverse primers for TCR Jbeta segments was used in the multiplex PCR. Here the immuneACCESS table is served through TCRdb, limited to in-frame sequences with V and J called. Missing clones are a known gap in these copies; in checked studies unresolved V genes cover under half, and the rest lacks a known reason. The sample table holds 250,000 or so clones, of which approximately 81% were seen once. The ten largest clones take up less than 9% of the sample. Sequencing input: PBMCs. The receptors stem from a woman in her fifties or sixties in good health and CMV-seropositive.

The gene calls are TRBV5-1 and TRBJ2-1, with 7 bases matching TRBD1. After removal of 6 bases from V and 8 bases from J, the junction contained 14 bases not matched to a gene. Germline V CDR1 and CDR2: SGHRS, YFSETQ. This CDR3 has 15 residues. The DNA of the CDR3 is TGCGCCAGCACCCACAGGGGCCGCCGTGGCGATGAGCAGTTCTTC. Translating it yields CASTHRGRRGDEQFF.

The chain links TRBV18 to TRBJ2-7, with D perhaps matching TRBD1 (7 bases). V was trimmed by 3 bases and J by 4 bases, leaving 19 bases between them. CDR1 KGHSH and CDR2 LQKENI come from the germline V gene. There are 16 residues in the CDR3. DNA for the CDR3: TGTGCCAGCTCACCCTTCGGCGGGACAGTTAAATACGAGCAGTACTTC. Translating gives CASSPFGGTVKYEQYF.

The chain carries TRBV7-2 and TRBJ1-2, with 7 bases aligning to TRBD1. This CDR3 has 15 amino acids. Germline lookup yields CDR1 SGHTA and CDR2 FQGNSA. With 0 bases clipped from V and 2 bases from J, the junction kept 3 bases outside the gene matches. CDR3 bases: TGTGCCAGCAGCTTAGCTCCGGGACAGAACTATGGCTACACCTTC. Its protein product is CASSLAPGQNYGYTF.

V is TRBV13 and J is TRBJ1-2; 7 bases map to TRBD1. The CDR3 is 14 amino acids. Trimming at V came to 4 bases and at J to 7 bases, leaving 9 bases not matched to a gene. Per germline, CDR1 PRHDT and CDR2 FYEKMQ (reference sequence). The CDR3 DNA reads TGTGCCAGCAGCTCGGGACAGTGGGGCGGTGGCTACACCTTC. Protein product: CASSSGQWGGGYTF. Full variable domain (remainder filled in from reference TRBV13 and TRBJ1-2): AAGVIQSPRHLIKEKRETATLKCYPIPRHDTVYWYQQGPGQDPQFLISFYEKMQSDKGSIPDRFSAQQFSDYHSELNMSSLELGDSALYFCASSSGQWGGGYTFGSGTRLTVV.

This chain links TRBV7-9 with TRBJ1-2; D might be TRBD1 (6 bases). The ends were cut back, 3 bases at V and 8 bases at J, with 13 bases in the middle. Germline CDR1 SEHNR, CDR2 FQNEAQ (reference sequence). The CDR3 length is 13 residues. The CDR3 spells CASSFLQGDGYTF. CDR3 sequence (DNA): TGTGCCAGCAGCTTTTTACAGGGTGACGGCTACACCTTC.

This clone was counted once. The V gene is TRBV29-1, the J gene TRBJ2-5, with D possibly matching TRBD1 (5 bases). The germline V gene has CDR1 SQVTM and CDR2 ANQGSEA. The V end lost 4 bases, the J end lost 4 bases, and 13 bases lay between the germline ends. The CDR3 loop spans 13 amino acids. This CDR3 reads CSVGAGRGETQYF. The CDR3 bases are TGCAGCGTTGGGGCAGGGCGAGGAGAGACCCAGTACTTC.

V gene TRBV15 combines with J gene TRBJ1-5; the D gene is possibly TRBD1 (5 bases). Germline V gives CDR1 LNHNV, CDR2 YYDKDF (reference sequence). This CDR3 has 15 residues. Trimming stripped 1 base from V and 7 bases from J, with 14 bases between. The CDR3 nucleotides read TGTGCCACCAGCAGAGGGCCCGGCGGGGGGCAGCCCCAGCATTTT. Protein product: CATSRGPGGGQPQHF.

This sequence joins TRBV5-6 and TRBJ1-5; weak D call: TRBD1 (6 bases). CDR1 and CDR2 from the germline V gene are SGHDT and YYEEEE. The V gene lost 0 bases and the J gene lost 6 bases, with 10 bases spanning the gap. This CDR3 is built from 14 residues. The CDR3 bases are TGTGCCAGCAGCTTGGGGACAGCGGCTCAGCCCCAGCATTTT. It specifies CASSLGTAAQPQHF.

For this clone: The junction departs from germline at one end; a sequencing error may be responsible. CDR3 nucleotides: TGTTCCAGCAGCTTAGAACAGCCTAACTATGGCTACACCTTC. It is translated as CSSSLEQPNYGYTF. This sequence joins TRBV7-9 and TRBJ1-2, with D uncertain. The CDR3 consists of 14 residues. Per germline, CDR1 SEHNR and CDR2 FQNEAQ (reference sequence). Supplemented by reference TRBV7-9 and TRBJ1-2, the full variable domain reads DTGVSQNPRHKITKRGQNVTFRCDPISEHNRLYWYRQTLGQGPEFLTYFQNEAQLEKSRLLSDRFSAERPKGSFSTLEIQRTEQGDSAMYLCSSSLEQPNYGYTFGSGTRLTVV.

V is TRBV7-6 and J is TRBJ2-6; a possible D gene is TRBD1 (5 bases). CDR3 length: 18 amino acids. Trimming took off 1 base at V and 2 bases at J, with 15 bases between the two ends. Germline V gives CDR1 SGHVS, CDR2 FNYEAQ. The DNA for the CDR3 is TGTGCCAGCAGCTTAGAATACAGGATCCGCCCTGGGGCCAACGTCCTGACTTTC. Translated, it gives CASSLEYRIRPGANVLTF.

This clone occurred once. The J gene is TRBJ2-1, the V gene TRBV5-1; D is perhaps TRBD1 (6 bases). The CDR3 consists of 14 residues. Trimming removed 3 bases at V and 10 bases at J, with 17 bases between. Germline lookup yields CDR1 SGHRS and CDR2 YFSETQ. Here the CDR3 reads CASSSGTPLGEQFF. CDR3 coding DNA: TGCGCCAGCAGCTCCGGGACACCTTTGGGAGAGCAGTTCTTC. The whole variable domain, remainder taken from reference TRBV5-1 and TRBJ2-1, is KAGVTQTPRYLIKTRGQQVTLSCSPISGHRSVSWYQQTPGQGLQFLFEYFSETQRNKGNFPGRFSGRQFSNSRSEMNVSTLELGDSALYLCASSSGTPLGEQFFGPGTRLTVL.

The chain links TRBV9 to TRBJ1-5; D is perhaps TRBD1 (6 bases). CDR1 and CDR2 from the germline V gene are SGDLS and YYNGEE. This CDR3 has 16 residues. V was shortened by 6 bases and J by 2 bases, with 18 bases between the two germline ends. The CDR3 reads CASNPRGTFGNQPQHF. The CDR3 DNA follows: TGTGCCAGCAACCCGAGGGGGACGTTTGGCAATCAGCCCCAGCATTTT.

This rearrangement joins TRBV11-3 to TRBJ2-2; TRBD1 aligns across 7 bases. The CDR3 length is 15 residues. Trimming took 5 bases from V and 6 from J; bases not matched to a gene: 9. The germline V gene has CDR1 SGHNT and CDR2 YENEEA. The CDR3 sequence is CASSVGTERAGELFF. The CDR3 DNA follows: TGTGCCAGCAGCGTGGGGACAGAGCGCGCCGGGGAGCTGTTTTTT.

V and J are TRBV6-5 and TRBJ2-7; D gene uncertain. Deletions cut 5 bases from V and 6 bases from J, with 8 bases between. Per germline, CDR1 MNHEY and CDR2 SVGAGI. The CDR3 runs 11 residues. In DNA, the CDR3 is TGTGCCAGCAGTGAATCGGTCGAGCAGTACTTC. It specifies CASSESVEQYF.

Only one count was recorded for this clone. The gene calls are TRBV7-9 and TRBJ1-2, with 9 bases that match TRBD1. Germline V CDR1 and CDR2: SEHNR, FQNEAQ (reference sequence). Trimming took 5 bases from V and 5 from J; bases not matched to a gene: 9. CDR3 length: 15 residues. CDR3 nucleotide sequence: TGTGCCAGCAGCCAAGGCTCGGGACAGGGATATGGCTACACCTTC. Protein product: CASSQGSGQGYGYTF. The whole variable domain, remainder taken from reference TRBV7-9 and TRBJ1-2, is DTGVSQNPRHKITKRGQNVTFRCDPISEHNRLYWYRQTLGQGPEFLTYFQNEAQLEKSRLLSDRFSAERPKGSFSTLEIQRTEQGDSAMYLCASSQGSGQGYGYTFGSGTRLTVV.

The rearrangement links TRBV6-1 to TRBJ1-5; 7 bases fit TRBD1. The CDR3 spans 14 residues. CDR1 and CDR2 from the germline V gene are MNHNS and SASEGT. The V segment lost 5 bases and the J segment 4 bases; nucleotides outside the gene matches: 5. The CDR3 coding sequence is TGTGCCAGCAGTACTGGGACAGTAAATCAGCCCCAGCATTTT. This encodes CASSTGTVNQPQHF.

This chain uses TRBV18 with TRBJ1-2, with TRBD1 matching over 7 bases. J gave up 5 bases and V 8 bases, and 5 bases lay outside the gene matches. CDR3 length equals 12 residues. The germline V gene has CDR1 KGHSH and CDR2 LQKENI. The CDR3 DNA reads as TGTGCCAGCCTCGGGACAGAGTATGGCTACACCTTC. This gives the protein CASLGTEYGYTF.

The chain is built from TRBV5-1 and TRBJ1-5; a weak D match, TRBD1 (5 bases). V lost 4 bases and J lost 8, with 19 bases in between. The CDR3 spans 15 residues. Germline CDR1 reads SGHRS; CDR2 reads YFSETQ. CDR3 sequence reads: CASSPLGGPGEPQHF. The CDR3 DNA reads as TGCGCCAGCAGCCCGCTGGGGGGACCCGGGGAGCCCCAGCATTTT. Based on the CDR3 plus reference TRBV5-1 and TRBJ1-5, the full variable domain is KAGVTQTPRYLIKTRGQQVTLSCSPISGHRSVSWYQQTPGQGLQFLFEYFSETQRNKGNFPGRFSGRQFSNSRSEMNVSTLELGDSALYLCASSPLGGPGEPQHFGDGTRLSIL.

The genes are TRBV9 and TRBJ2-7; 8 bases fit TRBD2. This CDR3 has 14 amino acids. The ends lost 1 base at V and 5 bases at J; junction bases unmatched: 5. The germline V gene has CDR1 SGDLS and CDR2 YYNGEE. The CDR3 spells CASSVQRERHEQYF. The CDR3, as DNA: TGTGCCAGCAGCGTACAGCGGGAGCGCCACGAGCAGTACTTC.

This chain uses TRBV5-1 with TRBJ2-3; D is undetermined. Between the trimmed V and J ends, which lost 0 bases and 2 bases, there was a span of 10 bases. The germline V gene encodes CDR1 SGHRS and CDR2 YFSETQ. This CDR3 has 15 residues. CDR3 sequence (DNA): TGCGCCAGCAGCTTGGCTCAGGCATTCACAGATACGCAGTATTTT. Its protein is CASSLAQAFTDTQYF.